This paragraph covers one T cell receptor (beta chain) sequence. Its antigen is not known. One entry per CDR3 protein, called by TCRdb with MiXCR from the 5' RACE reads. Of 1.5 million to 2 million distinct CDR3 sequences in the sample, less than 40% were seen once. The sample is drawn from a study of identical twins. Study outcomes and limitations: Some out-of-frame alpha sequences were shared by twins, and these showed excess low generation probability.

Per germline, CDR1 MDHEN and CDR2 SYDVKM. With V trimmed by 8 bases and J by 7 bases, 11 bases remained unmatched. The CDR3 is 14 amino acids. J is TRBJ2-1 and V is TRBV28; the match to TRBD2 covers 7 bases. This TCR derives from a newborn girl in good health. The material sequenced was cord blood. CDR3 in amino acids: CASCYSGRGNEQFF. The CDR3, as DNA: TGTGCCAGCTGTTATAGTGGGAGGGGAAATGAGCAGTTCTTC. The full variable domain, completed using reference TRBV28 and TRBJ2-1, is DVKVTQSSRYLVKRTGEKVFLECVQDMDHENMFWYRQDPGLGLRLIYFSYDVKMKEKGDIPEGYSVSREKKERFSLILESASTNQTSMYLCASCYSGRGNEQFFGPGTRLTVL.